A single sample gave rise to the 6 T cell receptor beta chains below, sequenced in a study of blood T cell repertoires in COVID-19. Clones were read by immunoSEQ multiplex PCR, and TCRdb kept only the in-frame ones, dropping some. The sample has around 330,000 clones, about 89% seen once. The sequenced sample was PBMCs or T cells enriched from blood (not recorded which). All receptors derive from a man aged 55 to 70 who had recovered from COVID-19.

The sample holds one count of this clone. The CDR3 loop reads CASSVGQRGPYEQYF. The CDR3 DNA reads as TGTGCCAGCAGCGTAGGCCAGAGGGGGCCCTACGAGCAGTACTTC. The chain couples TRBV9 to TRBJ2-7, with TRBD1 matching 7 bases. V was clipped by 0 bases and J by 2 bases; unmatched bases: 5. The CDR3 is 15 amino acids. CDR1 and CDR2 from the germline V gene are SGDLS and YYNGEE. Full variable domain (remainder filled in from reference TRBV9 and TRBJ2-7): DSGVTQTPKHLITATGQRVTLRCSPRSGDLSVYWYQQSLDQGLQFLIQYYNGEERAKGNILERFSAQQFPDLHSELNLSSLELGDSALYFCASSVGQRGPYEQYFGPGTRLTVT.

This rearrangement joins TRBV4-3 to TRBJ2-7; D ambiguous. With 0 bases removed from V and 5 bases from J, the gap between germline ends came to 11 bases. Germline V gene lookup returns CDR1 LGHNA and CDR2 YSLEER. The CDR3 runs 14 residues. CDR3 amino acids: CASSQEWASNEQYF. CDR3 bases: TGCGCCAGCAGCCAAGAATGGGCCAGTAACGAGCAGTACTTC.

The V gene is TRBV6-5, the J gene TRBJ1-1; a weak D match, TRBD1 (5 bases). Germline V gives CDR1 MNHEY, CDR2 SVGAGI. Trimming shortened V by 5 bases and J by 5 bases, and 15 bases separated the two germline ends. The CDR3 sequence is 14 residues long. Here the CDR3 reads CASSPGHFSTEAFF. CDR3 bases: TGTGCCAGCAGTCCAGGACATTTTAGTACTGAAGCTTTCTTT.

The chain has TRBV9 and TRBJ2-1, with D unresolved. Germline V lookup: CDR1 SGDLS, CDR2 YYNGEE. This CDR3 comprises 13 residues. V was pared by 4 bases and J by 6 bases, with 11 bases between. CDR3 in amino acids: CASSLSHINEQFF. The CDR3 region has the DNA TGTGCCAGCAGCCTTTCGCACATCAATGAGCAGTTCTTC.

The rearrangement joins TRBV9 to TRBJ2-2; 7 bases map to TRBD1. The CDR3 is 16 residues long. The ends lost 4 bases at V and 1 base at J; junction bases unmatched: 7. Germline values: CDR1 SGDLS, CDR2 YYNGEE. The CDR3 loop reads CASSPNRGGNTGELFF. CDR3 nucleotides: TGTGCCAGCAGCCCCAACAGGGGCGGGAACACCGGGGAGCTGTTTTTT.

This chain joins TRBV9 and TRBJ2-7, with D tentatively TRBD2 (6 bases). The length of the CDR3 is 14 residues. Trimming removed 0 bases from V and 5 bases from J, with 12 bases in between. Germline V gene data show CDR1 as SGDLS and CDR2 as YYNGEE. CDR3 nucleotides: TGTGCCAGCAGCGTAGGAGGAGGGGTCCACGAGCAGTACTTC. Translated: CASSVGGGVHEQYF.